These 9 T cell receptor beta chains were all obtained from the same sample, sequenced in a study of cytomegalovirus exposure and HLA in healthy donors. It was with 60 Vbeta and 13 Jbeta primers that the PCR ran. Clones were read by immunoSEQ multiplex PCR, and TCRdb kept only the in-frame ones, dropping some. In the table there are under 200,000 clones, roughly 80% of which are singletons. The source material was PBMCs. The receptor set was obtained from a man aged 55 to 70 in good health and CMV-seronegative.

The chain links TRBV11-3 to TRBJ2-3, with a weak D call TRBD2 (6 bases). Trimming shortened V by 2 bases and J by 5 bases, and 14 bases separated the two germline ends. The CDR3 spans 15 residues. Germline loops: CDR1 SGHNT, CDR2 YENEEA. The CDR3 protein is CASSLRRGRVDTQYF. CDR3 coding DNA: TGTGCCAGCAGCTTAAGGCGGGGTCGGGTAGATACGCAGTATTTT.

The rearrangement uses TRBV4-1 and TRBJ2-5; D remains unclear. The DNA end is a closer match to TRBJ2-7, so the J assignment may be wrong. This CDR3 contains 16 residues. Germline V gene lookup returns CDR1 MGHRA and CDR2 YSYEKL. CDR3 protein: CASSQPGPWGSYEQYF. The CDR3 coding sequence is TGCGCCAGCAGCCAGCCCGGTCCCTGGGGCTCCTACGAGCAGTACTTC.

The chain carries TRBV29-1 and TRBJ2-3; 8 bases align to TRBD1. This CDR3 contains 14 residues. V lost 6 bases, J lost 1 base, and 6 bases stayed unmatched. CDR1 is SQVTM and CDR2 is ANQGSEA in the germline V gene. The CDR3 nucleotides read TGCAGCGTGGCCAACAGGGGGGGCACAGATACGCAGTATTTT. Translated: CSVANRGGTDTQYF.

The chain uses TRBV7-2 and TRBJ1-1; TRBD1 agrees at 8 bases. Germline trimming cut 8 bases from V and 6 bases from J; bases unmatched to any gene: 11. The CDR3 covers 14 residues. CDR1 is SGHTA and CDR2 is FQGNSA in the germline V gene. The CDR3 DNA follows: TGTGCCAGCGCAACTCAGGGGGCGGGCGCTGAAGCTTTCTTT. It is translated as CASATQGAGAEAFF.

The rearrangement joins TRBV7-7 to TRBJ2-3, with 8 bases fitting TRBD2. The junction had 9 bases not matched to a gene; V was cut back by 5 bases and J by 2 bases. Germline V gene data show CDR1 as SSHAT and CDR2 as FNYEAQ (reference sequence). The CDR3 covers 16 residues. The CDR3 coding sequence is TGTGCCAGCAGCAGAGCGGCGGGAGGTCCCACAGATACGCAGTATTTT. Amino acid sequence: CASSRAAGGPTDTQYF.

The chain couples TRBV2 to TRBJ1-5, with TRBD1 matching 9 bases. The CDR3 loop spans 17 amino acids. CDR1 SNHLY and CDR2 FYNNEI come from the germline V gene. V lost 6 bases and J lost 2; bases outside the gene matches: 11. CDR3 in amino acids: CASSRPGTGFGNQPQHF. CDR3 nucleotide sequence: TGTGCCAGCAGCCGTCCCGGGACAGGGTTTGGCAATCAGCCCCAGCATTTT.

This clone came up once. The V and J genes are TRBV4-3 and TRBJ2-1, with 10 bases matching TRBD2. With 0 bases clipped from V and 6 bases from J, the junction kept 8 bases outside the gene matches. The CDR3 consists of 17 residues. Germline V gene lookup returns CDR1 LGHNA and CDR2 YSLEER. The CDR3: CASSQDGAGGPLNEQFF. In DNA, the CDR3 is TGCGCCAGCAGCCAAGATGGAGCGGGAGGGCCTCTCAATGAGCAGTTCTTC.

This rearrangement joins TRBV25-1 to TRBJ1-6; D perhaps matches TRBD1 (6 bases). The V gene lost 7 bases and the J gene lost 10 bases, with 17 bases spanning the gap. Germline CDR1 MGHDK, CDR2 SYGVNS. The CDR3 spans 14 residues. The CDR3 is CASIQTGFGSPLHF. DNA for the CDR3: TGTGCCAGCATTCAAACAGGGTTTGGATCACCCCTCCACTTT. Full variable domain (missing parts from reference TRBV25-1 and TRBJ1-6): EADIYQTPRYLVIGTGKKITLECSQTMGHDKMYWYQQDPGMELHLIHYSYGVNSTEKGDLSSESTVSRIRTEHFPLTLESARPSHTSQYLCASIQTGFGSPLHFGNGTRLTVT.

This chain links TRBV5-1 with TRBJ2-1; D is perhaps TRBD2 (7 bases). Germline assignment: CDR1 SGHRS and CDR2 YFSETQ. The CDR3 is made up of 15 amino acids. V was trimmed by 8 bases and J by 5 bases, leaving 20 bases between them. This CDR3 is CASTPTSRDNNEQFF. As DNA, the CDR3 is TGCGCCAGTACCCCGACTAGCAGGGACAACAATGAGCAGTTCTTC.